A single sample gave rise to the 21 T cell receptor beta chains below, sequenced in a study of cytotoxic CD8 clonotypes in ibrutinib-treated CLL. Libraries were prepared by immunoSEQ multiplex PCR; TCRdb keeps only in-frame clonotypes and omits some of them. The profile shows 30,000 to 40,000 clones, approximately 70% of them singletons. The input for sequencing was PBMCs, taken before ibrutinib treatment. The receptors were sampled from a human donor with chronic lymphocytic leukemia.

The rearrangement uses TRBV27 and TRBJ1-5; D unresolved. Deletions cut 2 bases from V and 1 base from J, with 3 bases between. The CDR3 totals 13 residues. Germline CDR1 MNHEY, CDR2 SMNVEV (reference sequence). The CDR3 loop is CASSLQSNQPQHF. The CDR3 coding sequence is TGTGCCAGCAGTTTACAGAGCAATCAGCCCCAGCATTTT.

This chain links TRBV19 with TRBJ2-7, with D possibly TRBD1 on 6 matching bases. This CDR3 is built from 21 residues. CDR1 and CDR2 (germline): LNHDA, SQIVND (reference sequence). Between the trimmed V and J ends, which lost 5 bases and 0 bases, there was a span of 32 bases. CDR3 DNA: TGTGCCAGTAGTCCCTTCTATGTGGGCTCGGCTGGACAGAGCTACTCCTACGAGCAGTACTTC. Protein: CASSPFYVGSAGQSYSYEQYF.

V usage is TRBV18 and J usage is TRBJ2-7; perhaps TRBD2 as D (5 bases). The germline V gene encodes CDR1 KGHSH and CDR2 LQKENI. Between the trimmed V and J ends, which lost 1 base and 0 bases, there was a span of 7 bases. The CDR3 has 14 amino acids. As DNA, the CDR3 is TGTGCCAGCTCACCACGAGGGAGCTCCTACGAGCAGTACTTC. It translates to CASSPRGSSYEQYF.

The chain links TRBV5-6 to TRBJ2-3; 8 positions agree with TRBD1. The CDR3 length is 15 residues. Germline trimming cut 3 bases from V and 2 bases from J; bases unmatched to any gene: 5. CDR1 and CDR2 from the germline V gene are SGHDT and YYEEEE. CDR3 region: CASSWGTGPTDTQYF. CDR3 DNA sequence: TGTGCCAGCAGCTGGGGGACAGGACCCACAGATACGCAGTATTTT.

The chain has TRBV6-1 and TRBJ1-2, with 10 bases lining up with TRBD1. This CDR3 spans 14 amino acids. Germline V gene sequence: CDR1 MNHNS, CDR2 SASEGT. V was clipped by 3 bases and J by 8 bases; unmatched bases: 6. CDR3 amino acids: CASSDLGTGAGYTF. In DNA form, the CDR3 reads TGTGCCAGCAGTGACCTGGGGACAGGGGCCGGCTACACCTTC.

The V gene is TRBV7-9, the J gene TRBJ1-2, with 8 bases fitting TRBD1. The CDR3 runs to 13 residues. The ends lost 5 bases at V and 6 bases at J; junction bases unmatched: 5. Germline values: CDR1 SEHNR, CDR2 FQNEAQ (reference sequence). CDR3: CASSTRGLNGYTF. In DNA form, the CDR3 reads TGTGCCAGCAGCACCAGGGGGCTAAATGGCTACACCTTC. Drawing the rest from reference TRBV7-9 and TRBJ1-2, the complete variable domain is DTGVSQNPRHKITKRGQNVTFRCDPISEHNRLYWYRQTLGQGPEFLTYFQNEAQLEKSRLLSDRFSAERPKGSFSTLEIQRTEQGDSAMYLCASSTRGLNGYTFGSGTRLTVV.

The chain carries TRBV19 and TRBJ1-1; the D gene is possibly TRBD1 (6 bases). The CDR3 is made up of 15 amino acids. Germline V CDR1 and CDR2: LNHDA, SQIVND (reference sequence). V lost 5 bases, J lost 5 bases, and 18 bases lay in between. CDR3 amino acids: CASSPNRAGGTEAFF. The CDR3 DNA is TGTGCCAGTAGTCCGAACAGGGCCGGGGGGACTGAAGCTTTCTTT.

CDR3 DNA: TGTGCCAGCAGCCCCCGGGCTGACGAAACTGAAGCTTTCTTT. Translated: CASSPRADETEAFF. V is TRBV7-9 and J is TRBJ1-1; no clear D. Germline V gene data show CDR1 as SEHNR and CDR2 as FQNEAQ (reference sequence). V lost 5 bases and J 5 bases, leaving 15 bases between the germline ends. This CDR3 contains 14 residues.

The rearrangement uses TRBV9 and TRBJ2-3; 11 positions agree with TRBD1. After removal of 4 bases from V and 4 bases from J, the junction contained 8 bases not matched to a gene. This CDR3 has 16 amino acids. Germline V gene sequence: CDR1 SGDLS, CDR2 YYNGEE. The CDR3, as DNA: TGTGCCAGCAGCAGAGGGACAGGGGGTAGGGCAGATACGCAGTATTTT. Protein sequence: CASSRGTGGRADTQYF. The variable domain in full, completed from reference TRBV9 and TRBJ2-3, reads DSGVTQTPKHLITATGQRVTLRCSPRSGDLSVYWYQQSLDQGLQFLIQYYNGEERAKGNILERFSAQQFPDLHSELNLSSLELGDSALYFCASSRGTGGRADTQYFGPGTRLTVL.

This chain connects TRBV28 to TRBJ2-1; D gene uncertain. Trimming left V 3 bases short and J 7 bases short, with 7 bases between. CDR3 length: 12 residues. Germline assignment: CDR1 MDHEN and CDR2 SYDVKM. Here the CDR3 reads CASSLSWNEQFF. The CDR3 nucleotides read TGTGCCAGCAGTTTGTCGTGGAATGAGCAGTTCTTC.

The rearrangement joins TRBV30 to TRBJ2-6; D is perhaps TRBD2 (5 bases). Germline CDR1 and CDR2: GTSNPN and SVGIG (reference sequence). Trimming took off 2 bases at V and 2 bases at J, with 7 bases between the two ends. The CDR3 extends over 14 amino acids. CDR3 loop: CAWSTGTGANVLTF. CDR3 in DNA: TGTGCCTGGAGTACGGGGACTGGGGCCAACGTCCTGACTTTC.

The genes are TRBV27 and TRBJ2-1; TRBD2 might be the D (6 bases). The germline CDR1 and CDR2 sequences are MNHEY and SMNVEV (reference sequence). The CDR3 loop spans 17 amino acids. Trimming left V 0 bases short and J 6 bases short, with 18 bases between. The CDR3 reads CASSLSSRLARGNEQFF. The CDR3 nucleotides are TGTGCCAGCAGTTTATCCTCCCGGCTAGCGCGGGGCAATGAGCAGTTCTTC.

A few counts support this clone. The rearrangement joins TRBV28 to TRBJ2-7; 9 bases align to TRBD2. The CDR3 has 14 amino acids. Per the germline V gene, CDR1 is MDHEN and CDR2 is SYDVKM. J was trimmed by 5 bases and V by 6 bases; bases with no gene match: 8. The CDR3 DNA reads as TGTGCCAGCAGCCGACGGGGCGGGAGGGACGAGCAGTACTTC. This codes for CASSRRGGRDEQYF.

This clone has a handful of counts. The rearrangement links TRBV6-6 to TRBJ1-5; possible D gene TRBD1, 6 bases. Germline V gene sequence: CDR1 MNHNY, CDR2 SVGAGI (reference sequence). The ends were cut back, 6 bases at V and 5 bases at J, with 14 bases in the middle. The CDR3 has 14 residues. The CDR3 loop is CASRLGQSYQPQHF. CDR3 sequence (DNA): TGTGCCAGCAGACTCGGACAGTCATATCAGCCCCAGCATTTT.

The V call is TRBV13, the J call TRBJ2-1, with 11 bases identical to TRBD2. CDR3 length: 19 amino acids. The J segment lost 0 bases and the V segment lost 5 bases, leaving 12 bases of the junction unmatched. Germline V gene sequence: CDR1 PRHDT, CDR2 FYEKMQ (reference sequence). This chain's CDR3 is CASSPRWSSGRFSYNEQFF. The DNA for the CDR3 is TGTGCCAGCAGCCCGAGGTGGTCTAGCGGGAGGTTCTCCTACAATGAGCAGTTCTTC.

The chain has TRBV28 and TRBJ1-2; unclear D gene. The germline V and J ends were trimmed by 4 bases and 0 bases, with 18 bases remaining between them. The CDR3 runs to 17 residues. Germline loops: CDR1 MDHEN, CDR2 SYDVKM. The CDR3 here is CASSSPMEVLANYGYTF. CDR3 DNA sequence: TGTGCCAGCAGTTCGCCGATGGAAGTCCTAGCTAACTATGGCTACACCTTC.

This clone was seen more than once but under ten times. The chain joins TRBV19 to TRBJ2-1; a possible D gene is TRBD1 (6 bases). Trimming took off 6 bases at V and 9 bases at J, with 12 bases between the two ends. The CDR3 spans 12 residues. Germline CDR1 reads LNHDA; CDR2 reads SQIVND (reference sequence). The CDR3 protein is CASSPRGSEQFF. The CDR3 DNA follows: TGTGCCAGTAGCCCGAGGGGGTCTGAGCAGTTCTTC. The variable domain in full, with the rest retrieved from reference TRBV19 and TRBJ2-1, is DGGITQSPKYLFRKEGQNVTLSCEQNLNHDAMYWYRQDPGQGLRLIYYSQIVNDFQKGDIAEGYSVSREKKESFPLTVTSAQKNPTAFYLCASSPRGSEQFFGPGTRLTVL.

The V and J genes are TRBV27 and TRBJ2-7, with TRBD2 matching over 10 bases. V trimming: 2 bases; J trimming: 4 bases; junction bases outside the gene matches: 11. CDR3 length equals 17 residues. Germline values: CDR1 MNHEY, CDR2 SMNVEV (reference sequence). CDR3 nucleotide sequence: TGTGCCAGCAGTTTAAGGACTAGCGGCCGGTCGGGTTACGAGCAGTACTTC. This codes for CASSLRTSGRSGYEQYF.

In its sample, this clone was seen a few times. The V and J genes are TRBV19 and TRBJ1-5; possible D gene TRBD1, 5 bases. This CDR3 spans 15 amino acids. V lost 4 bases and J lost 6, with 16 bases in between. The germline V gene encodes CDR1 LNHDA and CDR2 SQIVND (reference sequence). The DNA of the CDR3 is TGTGCCAGTAGTACCGGGGGGAATGTCATTCAGCCCCAGCATTTT. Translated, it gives CASSTGGNVIQPQHF.

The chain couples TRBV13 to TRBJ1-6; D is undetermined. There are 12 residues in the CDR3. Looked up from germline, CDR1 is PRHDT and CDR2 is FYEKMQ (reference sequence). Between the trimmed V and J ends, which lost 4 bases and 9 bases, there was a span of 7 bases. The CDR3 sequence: CASSSYLSPLHF. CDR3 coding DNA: TGTGCCAGCAGCTCTTACCTTTCACCCCTCCACTTT.

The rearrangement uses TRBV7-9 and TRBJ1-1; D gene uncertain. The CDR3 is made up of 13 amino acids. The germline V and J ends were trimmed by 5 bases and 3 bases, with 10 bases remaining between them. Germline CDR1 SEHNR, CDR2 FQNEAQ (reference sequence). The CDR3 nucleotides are TGTGCCAGCAGCCCCGTTGGGGACACTGAAGCTTTCTTT. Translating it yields CASSPVGDTEAFF.